This T cell receptor (beta chain) was sequenced in a study of identical twins. A few counts support this clonotype. This CDR3 region has 16 residues. The trim removed 5 bases at V and 0 bases at J, leaving 6 bases unmatched. Looked up from germline, CDR1 is LNHNV and CDR2 is YYDKDF (reference sequence). Template switching introduced a universal primer site, and the cDNA bore unique molecular identifiers. TCRdb processed the 5' RACE reads anew with MiXCR; each CDR3 protein has one entry. This table holds about 290,000 distinct CDR3 sequences, roughly 9.8% found once. The same specimen was also included in a second study, on yellow fever vaccine responses in identical twins. That source notes: Vaccine T cell responses of twins reportedly seemed partly convergent and partly personalized.

V usage is TRBV15 and J usage is TRBJ1-4, with 7 bases fitting TRBD1. The receptor comes from a woman between 18 and 29 years old in good health. The sequenced sample was CD8+ T cells sorted from blood. CDR3 sequence (DNA): TGTGCCACCAGCGGATCCGGGACAGCAACTAATGAAAAACTGTTTTTT. It codes for CATSGSGTATNEKLFF.